The 27 T cell receptor beta chains in this list originate from one sample, sequenced in a study of T cell repertoires in aging, cancer and after chemotherapy. Multiplex touch-down PCR with TRB-A/B primers amplified rearranged V-D-J TRB sequences. One entry per CDR3 protein, called by TCRdb with MiXCR from the multiplex PCR reads. The table includes nearly 11,000 distinct CDR3 sequences, roughly 45% detected once. Amplification of TCR beta used genomic DNA extracted from peripheral blood. Specimen: blood. The source is a human donor in good health.

This clonotype was picked up a small number of times. This chain links TRBV7-9 with TRBJ1-1, with D unresolved. The length of the CDR3 is 11 residues. CDR1 and CDR2 from the germline V gene are SEHNR and FQNEAQ (reference sequence). V lost 6 bases, J lost 1 base, and 3 bases lay in between. This CDR3 reads CASRANTEAFF. The CDR3 nucleotides are TGTGCCAGCAGGGCGAACACTGAAGCTTTCTTT.

The chain combines TRBV27 with TRBJ2-7, with no clear D. The germline V gene encodes CDR1 MNHEY and CDR2 SMNVEV (reference sequence). The length of the CDR3 is 13 residues. Trimming took 0 bases from V and 1 from J, leaving 4 bases between them. The CDR3: CASSLSGSYEQYF. Here the CDR3 DNA reads TGTGCCAGCAGTTTATCGGGTTCCTACGAGCAGTACTTC.

The chain links TRBV19 to TRBJ2-7; 7 bases align to TRBD1. With 6 bases clipped from V and 4 bases from J, the junction kept 6 bases outside the gene matches. Per germline, CDR1 LNHDA and CDR2 SQIVND (reference sequence). The CDR3 has 13 amino acids. The CDR3 protein is CASSWTGDYEQYF. The CDR3 nucleotides are TGTGCCAGTAGCTGGACAGGTGATTACGAGCAGTACTTC.

This chain joins TRBV10-2 and TRBJ2-7, with 7 nucleotides matching TRBD2. V lost 0 bases, J lost 0 bases, and 5 bases stayed unmatched. The CDR3 contains 16 residues. Germline loops: CDR1 WSHSY, CDR2 SAAADI. CDR3 region: CASSESRLAVSYEQYF. CDR3 bases: TGCGCCAGCAGTGAGTCGAGGCTAGCGGTCTCCTACGAGCAGTACTTC.

V is TRBV6-1 and J is TRBJ1-6; 10 positions agree with TRBD1. This CDR3 spans 16 amino acids. Germline trimming cut 6 bases from V and 5 bases from J; bases unmatched to any gene: 7. Germline CDR1 reads MNHNS; CDR2 reads SASEGT. The CDR3, as DNA: TGTGCCAGCAGATCCGGGACAGGGGTGCATAATTCACCCCTCCACTTT. It encodes CASRSGTGVHNSPLHF.

The chain employs TRBV19 and TRBJ2-2; TRBD2 matches at 10 bases. This CDR3 has 14 residues. V gave up 7 bases and J gave up 9 bases; unmatched junction bases: 8. In germline, CDR1 is LNHDA, CDR2 SQIVND (reference sequence). The CDR3, as DNA: TGTGCCAGTAACGAGATAGCGGGGGGCTGGGAGCTGTTTTTT. Amino acids: CASNEIAGGWELFF.

This clonotype showed up just a few times. The chain has TRBV24-1 and TRBJ1-5; D may be TRBD1 (5 bases). The V end lost 5 bases, the J end lost 3 bases, and 13 bases lay between the germline ends. The CDR3 consists of 15 residues. CDR1 and CDR2 from the germline V gene are KGHDR and SFDVKD. CDR3 sequence: CATSGSGRTNQPQHF. The DNA for the CDR3 is TGTGCCACCAGTGGTTCAGGGAGGACCAATCAGCCCCAGCATTTT.

This clonotype has only one observation. The chain combines TRBV27 with TRBJ1-6; 9 nucleotides align to TRBD1. The CDR3 totals 21 residues. Germline-derived CDR1 and CDR2 are MNHEY and SMNVEV (reference sequence). The V gene end was trimmed by 5 bases and the J gene end by 1 base; junction bases not matched to a gene: 18. The chain's CDR3 is CASSPTPLQGARRSYNSPLHF. Written as DNA, the CDR3 is TGTGCCAGCAGTCCGACCCCCCTACAGGGGGCTAGACGATCCTATAATTCACCCCTCCACTTT.

This CDR3 reads CSANKGPNTGELFF. CDR3 coding DNA: TGCAGTGCTAACAAGGGCCCGAACACCGGGGAGCTGTTTTTT. The rearrangement uses TRBV20-1 and TRBJ2-2; D unclear. From germline, CDR1 is DFQATT and CDR2 SNEGSKA (reference sequence). The CDR3 totals 14 residues. With 4 bases removed from V and 0 bases from J, the gap between germline ends came to 9 bases.

This clonotype has just a few counts. The rearrangement uses TRBV28 and TRBJ2-3; no definite D call. The V and J ends lost 7 bases and 5 bases respectively, with 19 bases between them. The germline V gene has CDR1 MDHEN and CDR2 SYDVKM. The CDR3 contains 15 residues. The CDR3 nucleotides read TGTGCCAGCACCACCGCAGAAGGTTCAGGAGATACGCAGTATTTT. Translation gives CASTTAEGSGDTQYF. The whole variable domain, remainder taken from reference TRBV28 and TRBJ2-3, is DVKVTQSSRYLVKRTGEKVFLECVQDMDHENMFWYRQDPGLGLRLIYFSYDVKMKEKGDIPEGYSVSREKKERFSLILESASTNQTSMYLCASTTAEGSGDTQYFGPGTRLTVL.

This clonotype occurred a few times. The J gene is TRBJ1-2, the V gene TRBV5-4; weak D call: TRBD1 (6 bases). The germline CDR1 and CDR2 sequences are SGHNT and YYREEE (reference sequence). The CDR3 sequence is 13 residues long. V lost 0 bases to trimming and J lost 7 bases, with 10 bases between them. CDR3 sequence (DNA): TGTGCCAGCAGCTTGGTTGGGGGCGCTGGCTACACCTTC. It is translated as CASSLVGGAGYTF.

This sequence joins TRBV7-9 and TRBJ2-5, with D unclear. The ends were cut back, 1 base at V and 1 base at J, with 10 bases in the middle. CDR3 length equals 15 residues. The V gene's germline CDR1 is SEHNR and CDR2 FQNEAQ (reference sequence). The CDR3 coding sequence is TGTGCCAGCAGCTTAGGCCGAACACTCCAAGAGACCCAGTACTTC. This sequence encodes CASSLGRTLQETQYF.

This clonotype was recorded a few times. This chain connects TRBV7-2 to TRBJ2-7; 7 bases are shared with TRBD2. This CDR3 comprises 15 residues. After removal of 6 bases from V and 2 bases from J, the junction contained 10 bases not matched to a gene. Germline lookup yields CDR1 SGHTA and CDR2 FQGNSA. CDR3 nucleotides: TGTGCCAGCAGAAGTAGAGGGGCGGGAGCCTACGAGCAGTACTTC. This encodes CASRSRGAGAYEQYF.

CDR3 sequence (DNA): TGTGCCAGCAGTCGCGGACTAGCGGGAGGCAATGAGCAGTTCTTC. Its protein is CASSRGLAGGNEQFF. The chain employs TRBV12-3 or TRBV12-4 and TRBJ2-1, with 14 positions matching TRBD2. The V segment lost 5 bases and the J segment 6 bases; nucleotides outside the gene matches: 3. There are 15 residues in the CDR3.

This sequence joins TRBV27 and TRBJ2-5; a possible D gene is TRBD1 (5 bases). The CDR3 spans 13 residues. Germline CDR1 and CDR2: MNHEY and SMNVEV (reference sequence). Trimming pared 7 bases from V and 7 bases from J, leaving 16 bases between. The CDR3 bases are TGTGCCAGCACCAATGGGGCCGACGGGACCCAGTACTTC. Its translation: CASTNGADGTQYF.

The chain recombines TRBV7-2 with TRBJ1-1, with D hard to call. Germline V gene lookup returns CDR1 SGHTA and CDR2 FQGNSA. Trimming shortened V by 3 bases and J by 7 bases, and 15 bases separated the two germline ends. CDR3 size: 14 residues. CDR3 sequence (DNA): TGTGCCAGCAGCTTTGAGTCCGAACGGGTTGAAGCTTTCTTT. Translation: CASSFESERVEAFF.

The chain couples TRBV6-1 to TRBJ1-3; 8 positions agree with TRBD1. Germline values: CDR1 MNHNS, CDR2 SASEGT. V shed 1 base, J shed 7 bases, and the junction held 6 bases outside the gene matches. This CDR3 has 15 amino acids. This chain's CDR3 is CASSEESGGWNTIYF. In DNA, the CDR3 is TGTGCCAGCAGTGAAGAATCAGGGGGCTGGAACACCATATATTTT.

There are a few counts of this clonotype. The chain joins TRBV29-1 to TRBJ1-1; a weak D match, TRBD1 (6 bases). V was clipped by 6 bases and J by 3 bases, with 17 bases between them. CDR3 size: 14 residues. Germline CDR1 SQVTM, CDR2 ANQGSEA. CDR3 loop: CSVDHRERDTEAFF. The DNA for the CDR3 is TGCAGCGTGGATCACAGGGAACGGGACACTGAAGCTTTCTTT. Based on the CDR3 plus reference TRBV29-1 and TRBJ1-1, the full variable domain is SAVISQKPSRDICQRGTSLTIQCQVDSQVTMMFWYRQQPGQSLTLIATANQGSEATYESGFVIDKFPISRPNLTFSTLTVSNMSPEDSSIYLCSVDHRERDTEAFFGQGTRLTVV.

This chain links TRBV20-1 with TRBJ2-7; TRBD2 agrees at 9 bases. The ends lost 7 bases at V and 3 bases at J; junction bases unmatched: 4. This CDR3 has 12 amino acids. Germline assignment: CDR1 DFQATT and CDR2 SNEGSKA (reference sequence). Here the CDR3 reads CSGVSGSYEQYF. In nucleotides, the CDR3 is TGCAGTGGTGTTAGCGGGAGCTACGAGCAGTACTTC.

In this sample, this clonotype turned up a few times. J is TRBJ2-7 and V is TRBV12-3 or TRBV12-4; weak D call: TRBD1 (6 bases). Deletions cut 6 bases from V and 7 bases from J, with 16 bases between. There are 13 residues in the CDR3. CDR3 sequence reads: CASRLQGSGEQYF. For the CDR3, the DNA is TGTGCCAGCAGGCTACAGGGTTCGGGGGAGCAGTACTTC.

This clonotype was observed a handful of times. The chain couples TRBV7-2 to TRBJ2-5; 8 bases match TRBD2. This CDR3 contains 15 residues. The ends lost 1 base at V and 5 bases at J; junction bases unmatched: 6. Germline values: CDR1 SGHTA, CDR2 FQGNSA. This chain's CDR3 is CASSLGRTSWETQYF. The CDR3 DNA reads TGTGCCAGCAGCTTAGGGAGGACTAGCTGGGAGACCCAGTACTTC.

Only a few counts were recorded for this clonotype. The chain employs TRBV29-1 and TRBJ2-7; D not certain. The CDR3 runs 10 residues. Germline-derived CDR1 and CDR2 are SQVTM and ANQGSEA. The V and J ends lost 2 bases and 3 bases respectively, with 2 bases between them. For the CDR3, the DNA is TGCAGCGTTGAATTCTACGAGCAGTACTTC. Residues: CSVEFYEQYF.

The chain uses TRBV11-2 and TRBJ2-1; 8 bases line up with TRBD1. The junction had 7 bases not matched to a gene; V was cut back by 5 bases and J by 13 bases. From germline, CDR1 is SGHAT and CDR2 FQNNGV. The CDR3 is made up of 12 amino acids. The CDR3 DNA reads as TGTGCCAGCAGCACAGGGGGGCTCCCACAGTTCTTC. It specifies CASSTGGLPQFF.

The table lists this clonotype with a few counts. The V gene is TRBV20-1, the J gene TRBJ1-3; D not certain. This CDR3 comprises 15 residues. V was cut by 3 bases and J by 0 bases, with 12 bases left in between. Germline V CDR1 and CDR2: DFQATT, SNEGSKA (reference sequence). CDR3 sequence: CSASLRGLSGNTIYF. CDR3 DNA: TGCAGTGCTAGTTTGCGAGGGCTCTCTGGAAACACCATATATTTT.

A note on this clonotype: Being one base from a much bigger clone, this may be a read error. Since no conserved phenylalanine or tryptophan closes the CDR3, a read error is the likely cause. The gene calls are TRBV29-1 and TRBJ2-1; D possibly corresponds to TRBD2 (5 bases). V was clipped by 7 bases and J by 0 bases, with 7 bases between them. Germline values: CDR1 SQVTM, CDR2 ANQGSEA. CDR3 size: 12 residues. The CDR3 DNA follows: TGCAGCGCACGGGACTCCTACAATGAGCAGTTCTTA. Amino acids: CSARDSYNEQFL.

CDR3 sequence (DNA): TGTGCCAGCAGTTTAGGGTCGGGCTTGGATGAGCAGTTCTTC. Encoded protein: CASSLGSGLDEQFF. The rearrangement links TRBV27 to TRBJ2-1; D remains ambiguous. The V gene lost 2 bases and the J gene lost 8 bases, with 13 bases spanning the gap. The germline gives CDR1 MNHEY, CDR2 SMNVEV (reference sequence). This CDR3 region has 14 residues.

This clonotype was observed a handful of times. The chain recombines TRBV29-1 with TRBJ2-1; D is possibly TRBD2 (5 bases). This CDR3 contains 13 residues. Germline V gene sequence: CDR1 SQVTM, CDR2 ANQGSEA. Trimming removed 7 bases from V and 9 bases from J, with 19 bases in between. In DNA, the CDR3 is TGCAGCGGAGGGTCTGGGATGAACGGTGAGCAGTTCTTC. This codes for CSGGSGMNGEQFF.